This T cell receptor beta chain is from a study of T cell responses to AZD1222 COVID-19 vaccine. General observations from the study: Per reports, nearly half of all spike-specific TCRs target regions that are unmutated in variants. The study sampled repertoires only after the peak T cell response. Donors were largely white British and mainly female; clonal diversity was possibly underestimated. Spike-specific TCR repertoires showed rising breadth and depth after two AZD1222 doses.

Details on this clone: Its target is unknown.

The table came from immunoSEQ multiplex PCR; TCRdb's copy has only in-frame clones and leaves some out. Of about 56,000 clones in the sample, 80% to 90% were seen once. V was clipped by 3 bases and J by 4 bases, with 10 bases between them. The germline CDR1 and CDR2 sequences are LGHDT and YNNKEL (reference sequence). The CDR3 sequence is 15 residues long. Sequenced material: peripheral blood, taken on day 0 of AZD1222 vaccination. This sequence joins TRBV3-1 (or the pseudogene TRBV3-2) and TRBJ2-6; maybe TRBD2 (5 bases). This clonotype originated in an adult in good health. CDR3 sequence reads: CASSQVGSGANVLTF. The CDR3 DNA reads TGTGCCAGCAGCCAGGTAGGGAGCGGGGCCAACGTCCTGACTTTC.